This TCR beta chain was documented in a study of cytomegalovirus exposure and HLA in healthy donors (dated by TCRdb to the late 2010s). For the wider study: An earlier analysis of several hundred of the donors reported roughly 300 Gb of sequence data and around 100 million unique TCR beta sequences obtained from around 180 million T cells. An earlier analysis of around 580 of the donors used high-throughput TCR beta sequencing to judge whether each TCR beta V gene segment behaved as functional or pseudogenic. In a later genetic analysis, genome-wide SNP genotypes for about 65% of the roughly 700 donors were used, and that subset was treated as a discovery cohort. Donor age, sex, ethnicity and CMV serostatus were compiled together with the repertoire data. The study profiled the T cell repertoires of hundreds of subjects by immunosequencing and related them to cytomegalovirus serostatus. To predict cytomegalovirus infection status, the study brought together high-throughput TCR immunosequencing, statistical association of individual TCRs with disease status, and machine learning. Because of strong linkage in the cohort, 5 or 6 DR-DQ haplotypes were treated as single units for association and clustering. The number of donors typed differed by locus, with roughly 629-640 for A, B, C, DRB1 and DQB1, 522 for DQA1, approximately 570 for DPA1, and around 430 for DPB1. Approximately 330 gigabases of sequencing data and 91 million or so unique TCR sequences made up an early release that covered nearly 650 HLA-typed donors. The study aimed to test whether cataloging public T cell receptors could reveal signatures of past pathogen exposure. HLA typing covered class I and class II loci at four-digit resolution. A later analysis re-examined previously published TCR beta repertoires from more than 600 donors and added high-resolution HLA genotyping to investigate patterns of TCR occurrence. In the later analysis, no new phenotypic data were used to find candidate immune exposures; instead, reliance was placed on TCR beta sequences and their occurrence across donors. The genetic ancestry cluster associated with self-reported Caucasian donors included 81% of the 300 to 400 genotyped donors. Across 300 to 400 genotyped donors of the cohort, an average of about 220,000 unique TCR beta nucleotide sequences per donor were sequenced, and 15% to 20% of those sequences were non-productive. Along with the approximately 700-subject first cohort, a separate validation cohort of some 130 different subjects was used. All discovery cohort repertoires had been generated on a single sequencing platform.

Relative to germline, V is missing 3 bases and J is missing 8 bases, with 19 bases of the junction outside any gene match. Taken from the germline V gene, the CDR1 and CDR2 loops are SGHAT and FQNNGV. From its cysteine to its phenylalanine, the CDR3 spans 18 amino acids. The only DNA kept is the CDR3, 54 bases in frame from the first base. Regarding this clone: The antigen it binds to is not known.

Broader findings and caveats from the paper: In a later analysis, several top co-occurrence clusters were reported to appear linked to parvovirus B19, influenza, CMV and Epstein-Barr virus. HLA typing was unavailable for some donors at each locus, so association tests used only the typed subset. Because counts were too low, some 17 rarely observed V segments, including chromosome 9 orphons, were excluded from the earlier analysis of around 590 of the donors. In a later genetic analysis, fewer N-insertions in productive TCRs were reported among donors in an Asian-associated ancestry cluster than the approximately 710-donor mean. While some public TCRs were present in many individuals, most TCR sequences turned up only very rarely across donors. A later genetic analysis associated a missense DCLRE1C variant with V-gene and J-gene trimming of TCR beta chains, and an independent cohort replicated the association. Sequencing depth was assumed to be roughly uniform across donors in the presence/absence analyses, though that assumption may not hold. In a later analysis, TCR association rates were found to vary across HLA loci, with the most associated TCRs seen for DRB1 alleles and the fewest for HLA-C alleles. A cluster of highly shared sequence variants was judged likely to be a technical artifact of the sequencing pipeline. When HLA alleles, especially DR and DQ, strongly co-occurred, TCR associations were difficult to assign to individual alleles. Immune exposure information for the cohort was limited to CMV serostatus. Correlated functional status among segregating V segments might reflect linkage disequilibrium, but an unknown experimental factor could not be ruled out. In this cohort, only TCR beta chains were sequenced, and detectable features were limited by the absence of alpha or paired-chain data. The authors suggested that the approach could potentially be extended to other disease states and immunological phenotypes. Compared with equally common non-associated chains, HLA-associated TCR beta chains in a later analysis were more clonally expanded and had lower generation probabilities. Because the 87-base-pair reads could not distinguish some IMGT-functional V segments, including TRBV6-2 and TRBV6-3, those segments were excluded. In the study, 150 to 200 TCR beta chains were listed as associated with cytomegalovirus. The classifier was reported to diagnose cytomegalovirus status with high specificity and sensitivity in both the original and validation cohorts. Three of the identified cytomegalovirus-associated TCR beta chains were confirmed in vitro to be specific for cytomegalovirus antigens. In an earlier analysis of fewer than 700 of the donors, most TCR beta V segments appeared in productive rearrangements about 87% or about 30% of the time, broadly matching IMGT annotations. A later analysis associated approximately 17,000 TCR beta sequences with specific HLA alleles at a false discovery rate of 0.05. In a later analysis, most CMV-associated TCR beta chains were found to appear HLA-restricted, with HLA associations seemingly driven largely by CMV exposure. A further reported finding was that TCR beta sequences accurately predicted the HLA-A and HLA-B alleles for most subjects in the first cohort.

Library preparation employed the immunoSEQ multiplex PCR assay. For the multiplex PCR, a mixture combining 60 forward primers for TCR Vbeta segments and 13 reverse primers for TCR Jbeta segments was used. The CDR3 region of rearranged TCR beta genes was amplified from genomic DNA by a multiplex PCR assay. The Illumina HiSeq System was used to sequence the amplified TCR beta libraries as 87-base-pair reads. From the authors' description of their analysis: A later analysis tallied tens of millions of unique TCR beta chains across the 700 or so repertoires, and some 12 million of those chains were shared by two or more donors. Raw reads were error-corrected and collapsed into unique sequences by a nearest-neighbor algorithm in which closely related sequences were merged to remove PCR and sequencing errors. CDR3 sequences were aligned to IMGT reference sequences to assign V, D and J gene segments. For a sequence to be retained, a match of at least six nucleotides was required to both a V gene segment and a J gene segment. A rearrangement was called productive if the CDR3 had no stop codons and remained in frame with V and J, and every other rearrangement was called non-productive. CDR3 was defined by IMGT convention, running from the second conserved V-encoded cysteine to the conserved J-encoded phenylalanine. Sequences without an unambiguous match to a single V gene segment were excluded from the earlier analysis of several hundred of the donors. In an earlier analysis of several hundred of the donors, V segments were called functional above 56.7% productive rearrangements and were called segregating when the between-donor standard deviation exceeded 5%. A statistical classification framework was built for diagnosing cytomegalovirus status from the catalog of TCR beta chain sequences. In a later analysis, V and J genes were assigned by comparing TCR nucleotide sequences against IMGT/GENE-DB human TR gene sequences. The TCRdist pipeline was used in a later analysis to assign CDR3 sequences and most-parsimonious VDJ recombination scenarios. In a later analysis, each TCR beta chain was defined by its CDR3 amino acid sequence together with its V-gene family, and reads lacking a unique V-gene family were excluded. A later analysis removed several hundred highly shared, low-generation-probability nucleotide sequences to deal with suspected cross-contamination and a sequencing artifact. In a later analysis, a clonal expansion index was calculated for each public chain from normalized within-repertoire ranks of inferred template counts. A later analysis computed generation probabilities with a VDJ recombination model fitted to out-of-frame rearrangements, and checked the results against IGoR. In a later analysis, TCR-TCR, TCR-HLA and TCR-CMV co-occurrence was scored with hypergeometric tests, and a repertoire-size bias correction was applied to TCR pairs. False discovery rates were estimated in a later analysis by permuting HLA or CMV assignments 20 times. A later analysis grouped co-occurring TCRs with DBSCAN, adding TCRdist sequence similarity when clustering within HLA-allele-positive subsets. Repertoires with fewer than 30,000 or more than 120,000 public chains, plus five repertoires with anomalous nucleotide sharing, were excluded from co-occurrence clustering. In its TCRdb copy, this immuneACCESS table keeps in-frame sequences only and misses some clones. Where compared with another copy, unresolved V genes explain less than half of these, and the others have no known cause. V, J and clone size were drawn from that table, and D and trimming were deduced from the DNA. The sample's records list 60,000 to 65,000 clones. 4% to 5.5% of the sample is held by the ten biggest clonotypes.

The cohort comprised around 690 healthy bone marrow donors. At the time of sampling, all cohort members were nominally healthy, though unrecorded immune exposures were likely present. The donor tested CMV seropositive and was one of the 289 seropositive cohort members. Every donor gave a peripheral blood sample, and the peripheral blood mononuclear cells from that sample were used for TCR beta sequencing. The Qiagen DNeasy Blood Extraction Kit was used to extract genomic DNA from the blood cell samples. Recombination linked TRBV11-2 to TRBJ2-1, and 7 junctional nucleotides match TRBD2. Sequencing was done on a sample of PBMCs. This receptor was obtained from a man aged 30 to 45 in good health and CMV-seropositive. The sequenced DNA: TGTGCCAGCAGCTTGCTAGCGGAAGCTATACCGGGGGTTGATGAGCAGTTCTTC. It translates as CASSLLAEAIPGVDEQFF. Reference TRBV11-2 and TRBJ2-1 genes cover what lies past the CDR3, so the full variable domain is EAGVAQSPRYKIIEKRQSVAFWCNPISGHATLYWYQQILGQGPKLLIQFQNNGVVDDSQLPKDRFSAERLKGVDSTLKIQPAKLEDSAVYLCASSLLAEAIPGVDEQFFGPGTRLTVL.